This TCR beta chain was found in a study of cytomegalovirus exposure and HLA in healthy donors. In the case of this clone: Its matching antigen is unknown.

Points from the study as a whole: Productive status was seen about 87% or about 30% of the time for most TCR beta V segments in an earlier analysis.

The CDR3 covers 15 residues. Trimming pared 5 bases from V and 9 bases from J, leaving 22 bases between. Germline V gene lookup returns CDR1 SGHVS and CDR2 FQNEAQ. A multiplex PCR was run with 60 Vbeta primers and 13 Jbeta primers. Produced via immunoSEQ multiplex PCR; TCRdb's table is partial and in-frame only. The sample holds tens of thousands of clones; about 70% are singletons and the top ten take about 3.3%. This sequence was found in a young man in good health and CMV-seronegative. The chain combines TRBV7-8 with TRBJ1-2; a weak D match, TRBD1 (5 bases). The sample was PBMCs. The CDR3 sequence is CASSPGVAELWSYTF. In DNA, the CDR3 is TGTGCCAGCAGCCCGGGGGTTGCCGAGCTATGGAGCTACACCTTC.